Included here is one T cell receptor beta chain sequence, with context. This clone registers as medium-sized (0.01 to 0.1%) within its sample. The antigen it recognizes is unknown. No base quality information exists; no much larger clone differs at one position. These data belong to a study of blood T cell dynamics during melanoma immunotherapy (dated by TCRdb to between 2020 and 2021). Some background on the complete study: All patients had metastatic melanoma and were given first-line pembrolizumab or nivolumab plus ipilimumab as standard of care in the United Kingdom. To find early correlates of response, the study profiled the peripheral T cell receptor repertoires of patients with metastatic melanoma both before and after one cycle of checkpoint inhibitor therapy. The training cohort was made up of consecutive patients, while a further independent group of patients from the same centre was pooled to form an external validation set.

The time point label for this specimen denotes: week 3, after first cycle of checkpoint inhibitor. Blood samples were collected before treatment (T0) and at week 3 (W3), after the first cycle of checkpoint blockade. Except for two patients with rapid clinical progression, response was assessed 12 weeks after the first infusion by RECIST 1.1; disease control meant complete response, partial response or stable disease. Any patient who had received prior systemic cancer treatment, was on concomitant immunosuppressant therapy or had synchronous other active malignancies was excluded. To track both circulating cells and T cell turnover, TCR beta was sequenced from bulk PBMC as well as from plasma cell-free DNA. PBMC were isolated from blood with Lymphoprep and SepMate tubes, followed by red cell lysis. QIAamp DNA Blood Mini kits were used to extract DNA from both PBMC and sorted T cell subsets. For every bulk PBMC sample, a fixed 350 ng of DNA was loaded. TCR beta CDR3 sequences were amplified from genomic DNA with the immunoSEQ TCRb Assay kit following manufacturer instructions. The KAPA Library Quantification Kit for Illumina platforms was used to quantify pooled libraries by qPCR. Pooled libraries were sequenced on an Illumina NextSeq 500, clustered at roughly 0.6-1.2 pM. The paper's data handling went like this. TCR data were analyzed with immunoSEQ ANALYZER and the R LymphoSeq package. A rearrangement efficiency score was calculated as productive divided by the sum of productive and non-productive CDR3 sequences. Clonality was assessed using the Gini coefficient and diversity using the Renyi index at alpha=1, with pairwise comparisons between timepoints within each patient. In LymphoSeq, clonal relatedness was computed using an edit distance of 3, and repertoire similarity was computed using the Bhattacharyya coefficient. To classify response, a linear discriminant analysis based on week-3 changes in clonality and diversity was built with the R MASS and caret packages. In TCRdb, the immuneACCESS table is reduced to in-frame sequences with V and J assigned. These tables do not hold every clone; where another copy was compared, an unresolved V gene accounts for under half, and the others remain unexplained. That table furnishes V, J and clone size, whereas the DNA furnished D and trimming. Here the sample has 25,000 to 30,000 clones; 80% to 85% occur a single time. About 9.4% of the sample goes to the ten largest clones.

Sequences LNHDA (CDR1) and SQIVND (CDR2) are obtained from the germline V gene (reference sequence). V is shortened by 5 bases, J by 10 bases, and the region joining them spans 11 bases. Counted from cysteine to phenylalanine, this CDR3 has 11 amino acids. The CDR3 DNA has 33 bases and is translated from base 1. Overall study results and their limits: A bifurcated reorganization of the PBMC repertoire at W3, with increased clonality or increased diversity, was observed in patients who later achieved disease control, unlike in progressors. The relatively small sample size was acknowledged as potentially limiting generalization of the results. Whether the T cell clones behind the repertoire changes were melanoma-specific or instead reflected general immune activation was something the study could not determine.

Sequenced material: blood, taken from a patient treated with checkpoint blockade. The chain links TRBV19 with TRBJ1-2; no D gene is confidently identified. The origin of this receptor is a human donor with melanoma. The nucleotide sequence is TGTGCCAGTAGTCTCGGAGTTCTCTACACCTTC. This yields the protein CASSLGVLYTF.